This T cell receptor (beta chain) was sequenced during a study of T-cell reconstitution after alpha-beta-depleted transplantation in children. Researchers prepared the TCRbeta library using unique molecular identifiers, the study reports. A single record per CDR3 protein comes from TCRdb applying MiXCR to the PCR reads. The sample lists roughly 790,000 distinct CDR3 sequences, 16% seen once, with approximately 5% in the top ten. Looked up from germline, CDR1 is SGHRS and CDR2 is YFSETQ. CDR3 size: 15 residues. V was pared by 6 bases and J by 7 bases, with 10 bases of the junction left unmatched. The table lists this clonotype with a few counts.

This rearrangement joins TRBV5-1 to TRBJ2-1; 10 bases align to TRBD2. Material: PBMCs, mostly from graft donor cells, obtained 360 days after TCRalphabeta/CD19-depleted stem cell transplant. This clonotype was sampled from a male patient younger than 18 who had a stem cell transplant for acute lymphoblastic leukemia, so the T cells may come from the graft donor. CDR3 coding DNA: TGCGCCAGCACGGGCTTAGCGGGAGGTAGGAATGAGCAGTTCTTC. This encodes CASTGLAGGRNEQFF.